This paragraph reports one T cell receptor beta chain. The source of the sample is a study of cytomegalovirus exposure and HLA in healthy donors. Overall study context: Within an early data release were about 85 million unique TCRs drawn from HLA-typed donors.

This CDR3 is 15 amino acids long. Germline V gene sequence: CDR1 MNHEY, CDR2 SVGAGI. With 2 bases removed from V and 4 bases from J, the gap between germline ends came to 11 bases. In the PCR, 60 Vbeta and 13 Jbeta primers were used. The protocol was immunoSEQ multiplex PCR, while the TCRdb copy is restricted to in-frame clones and leaves out a portion. Altogether 250,000 or so clones are present, over 90% being singletons, with the ten largest covering about 1.7%. Sequencing was performed on PBMCs. This chain joins TRBV6-5 and TRBJ1-4; D gene unclear. The receptor comes from a girl aged 2-9 years in good health and CMV-seronegative. CDR3 in amino acids: CASSYRPNFNEKLFF. CDR3 DNA sequence: TGTGCCAGCAGTTACCGTCCCAACTTTAATGAAAAACTGTTTTTT.